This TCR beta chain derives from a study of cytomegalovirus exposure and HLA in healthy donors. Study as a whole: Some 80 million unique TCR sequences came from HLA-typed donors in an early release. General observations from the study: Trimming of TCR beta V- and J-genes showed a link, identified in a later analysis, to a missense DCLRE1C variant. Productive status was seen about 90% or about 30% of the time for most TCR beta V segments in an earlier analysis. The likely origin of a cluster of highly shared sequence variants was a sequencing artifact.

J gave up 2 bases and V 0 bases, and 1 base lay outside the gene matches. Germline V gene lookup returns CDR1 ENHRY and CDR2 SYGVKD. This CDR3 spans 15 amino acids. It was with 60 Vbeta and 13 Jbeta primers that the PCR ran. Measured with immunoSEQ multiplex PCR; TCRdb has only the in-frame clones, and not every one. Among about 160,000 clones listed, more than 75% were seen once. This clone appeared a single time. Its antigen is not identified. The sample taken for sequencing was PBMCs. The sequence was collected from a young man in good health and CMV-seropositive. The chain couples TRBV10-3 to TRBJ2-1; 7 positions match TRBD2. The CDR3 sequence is CAISESAGAYNEQFF. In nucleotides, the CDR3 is TGTGCCATCAGTGAGTCGGCGGGGGCCTACAATGAGCAGTTCTTC.